This T cell receptor beta chain was identified during a study of shared clonotypes between healthy human individuals. On the study more broadly: With ages of 18 to 49, the donors were two women and three men.

Germline V lookup: CDR1 GTSNPN, CDR2 SVGIG (reference sequence). This CDR3 comprises 16 residues. The V and J ends lost 1 base and 4 bases respectively, with 17 bases between them. The unsorted samples took tens of millions of PBMCs to get genomic DNA. This clone was counted only a few times. The unsorted PBMC replicate PCRs were performed with about 280 ng DNA, approximately 27,000 T cell genomes. Clones were read by immunoSEQ multiplex PCR, and TCRdb kept only the in-frame ones, dropping some. The top ten hold 10% to 15% of the sample, which has 450,000 to 500,000 clones, about 82% seen once. The chain recombines TRBV30 with TRBJ1-3; tentatively, D is TRBD1 (5 bases). The sequencing input was PBMCs. The source is a middle-aged woman in good health. Some clones in this sample may be carry-over from other donors' samples. CDR3 DNA sequence: TGTGCCTGGAGTGGATCCTTCCAGGGTACGGGAAACACCATATATTTT. Encoded protein: CAWSGSFQGTGNTIYF.